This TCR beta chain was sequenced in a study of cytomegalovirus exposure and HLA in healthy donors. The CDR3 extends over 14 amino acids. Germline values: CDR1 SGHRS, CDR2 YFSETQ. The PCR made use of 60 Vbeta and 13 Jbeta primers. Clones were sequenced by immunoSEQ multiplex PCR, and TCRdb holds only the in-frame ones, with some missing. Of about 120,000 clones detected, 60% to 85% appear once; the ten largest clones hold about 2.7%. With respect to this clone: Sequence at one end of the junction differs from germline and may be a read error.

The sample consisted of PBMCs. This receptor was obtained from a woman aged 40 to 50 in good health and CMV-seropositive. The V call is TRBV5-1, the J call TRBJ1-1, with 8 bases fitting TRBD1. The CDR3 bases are TGCGCCAGCAGCTTGCGGACAGGGAACGCTGAAGCTTTCTTT. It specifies CASSLRTGNAEAFF.